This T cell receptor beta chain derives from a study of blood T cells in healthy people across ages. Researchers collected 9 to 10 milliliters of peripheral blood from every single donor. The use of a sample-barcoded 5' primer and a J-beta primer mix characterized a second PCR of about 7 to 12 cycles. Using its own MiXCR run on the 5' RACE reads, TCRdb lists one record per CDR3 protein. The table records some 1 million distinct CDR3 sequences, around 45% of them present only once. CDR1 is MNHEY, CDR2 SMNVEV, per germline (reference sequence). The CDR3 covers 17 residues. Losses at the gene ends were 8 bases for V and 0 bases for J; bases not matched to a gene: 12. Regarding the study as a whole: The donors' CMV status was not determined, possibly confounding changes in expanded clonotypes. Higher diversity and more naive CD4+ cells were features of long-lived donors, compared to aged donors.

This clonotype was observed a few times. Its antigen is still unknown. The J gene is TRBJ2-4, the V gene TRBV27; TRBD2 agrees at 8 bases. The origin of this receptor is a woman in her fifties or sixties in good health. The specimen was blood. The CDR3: CASSRLAGDTAKNIQYF. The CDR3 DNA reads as TGTGCCAGCTCGAGGCTAGCGGGCGACACAGCCAAAAACATTCAGTACTTC.